A selection of T cell receptor beta chains follows, all from one sample in a study of early T cells in non-severe SARS-CoV-2 infection. Via MiXCR, TCRdb re-called the 5' RACE reads, giving one row per CDR3 protein. This table holds roughly 100,000 distinct CDR3 sequences, about 12% found once. The material sequenced was whole blood. These receptors all come from an adult who was a healthcare worker with PCR-confirmed SARS-CoV-2 infection or an uninfected control (not recorded which). CDR3s include the opening cysteine and the closing phenylalanine or tryptophan. A D gene is named only where the DNA matches it firmly. Clone size is not always given. Where it is, it says once, few, many or a class for expanded clones.

- TRBJ2-5 few TRBV29-1 14 TGCAGCGTTGAAGAAATAGGCGGGCAAGAGACCCAGTACTTC CSVEEIGGQETQYF
TRBD2 TRBJ2-1 - TRBV20-1 14 TGCAGTGCCTTAGGGACTAGCAGGTACAATGAGCAGTTCTTC CSALGTSRYNEQFF
- TRBJ2-7 many TRBV29-1 10 TGCAGCGCAAGGGAGTACGAGCAGTACTTC CSAREYEQYF
TRBD2 TRBJ2-5 many TRBV3-1 14 TGTGCCAGCAGCCCTAGCGGGGTACAAGAGACCCAGTACTTC CASSPSGVQETQYF
TRBD1 TRBJ1-1 - TRBV13 13 TGTGCCAGCGGGGACAGAATCGGTCCTGAAGCTTTCTTT CASGDRIGPEAFF
TRBD2 TRBJ2-5 few TRBV28 15 TGTGCCAGCAGTCAACCCCCCCGGGGGGGGGAGACCCAGTACTTC CASSQPPRGGETQYF
TRBD1 TRBJ1-1 few TRBV20-1 13 TGCAGTGCCAGCGACAGGGCGAACACTGAAGCTTTCTTT CSASDRANTEAFF
- TRBJ2-7 few TRBV20-1 16 TGCAGTGCTAGAGATCGAAGAGATAGCGGCTTCTACGAGCAGTACTTC CSARDRRDSGFYEQYF
- TRBJ2-5 few TRBV5-1 14 TGCGCCAGCAGCCTCACCTTGGGAGAAGAGACCCAGTACTTC CASSLTLGEETQYF
- TRBJ1-1 many TRBV6-6 13 TGTGCCAGCAGTTACCCCGACAGGTATGAAGCTTTCTTT CASSYPDRYEAFF
- TRBJ2-1 - TRBV19 14 TGTGCCAGTAGGCAGCAGGGAACCAACAATGAGCAGTTCTTC CASRQQGTNNEQFF
- TRBJ2-7 - TRBV5-1 14 TGCGCCAGCAGGGATGGACTTACTTCCTACGAGCAGTACTTC CASRDGLTSYEQYF
- TRBJ2-3 - TRBV7-2 15 TGTGCCAGCAGCTCAGACATCCAGGGGATAGATACGCAGTATTTT CASSSDIQGIDTQYF
TRBD1 TRBJ1-6 - TRBV27 15 TGTGCCAGCAGTTCGCCGGGACAGGGTAATTCACCCCTCCACTTT CASSSPGQGNSPLHF
- TRBJ2-7 few TRBV28 14 TGTGCCAGCAGTTTAGGGGTCCTCTGGGGGGAGCAGTACTTC CASSLGVLWGEQYF
TRBD1 TRBJ1-1 few TRBV28 14 TGTGCCAGCACCATTAATGACAGGGGGACTGAAGCTTTCTTT CASTINDRGTEAFF
- TRBJ2-7 few TRBV3-1 14 TGTGCCAGCAGCGCGAAGTGGGATCTCGGGGAGCAGTACTTC CASSAKWDLGEQYF
- TRBJ2-7 few TRBV28 14 TGTGCCAGCAGTTTGAACACAGCCTACTACGAGCAGTACTTC CASSLNTAYYEQYF
- TRBJ1-5 - TRBV6-5 12 TGTGCCAGCAGTTCGCCCAATCAGCCCCAGCATTTT CASSSPNQPQHF
TRBD2 TRBJ2-3 - TRBV6-4 14 TGTGCCAGCAGTGAGACTAGCGGCACAGATACGCAGTATTTT CASSETSGTDTQYF
- TRBJ1-5 many TRBV28 15 TGTGCCAGCAGTTCAGGAGGGTATAGCAATCAGCCCCAGCATTTT CASSSGGYSNQPQHF
- TRBJ1-1 - TRBV20-1 13 TGCAGTGCTAACCTCTGGGAGAACACTGAAGCTTTCTTT CSANLWENTEAFF
TRBD1 TRBJ1-5 few TRBV3-1 17 TGTGCCAGCAGCCACTCCAGGGGGCGAATAAGCAATCAGCCCCAGCATTTT CASSHSRGRISNQPQHF
- TRBJ2-7 few TRBV25-1 13 TGTGCCAGCAAGCCCAAGCACTCCTACGAGCAGTACTTC CASKPKHSYEQYF